A selection of T cell receptor beta chains follows, all from one sample in a study of cytomegalovirus exposure and HLA in healthy donors. TCRdb keeps only in-frame clones here, not all; method: immunoSEQ multiplex PCR. The sample has 100,000 or so clones, approximately 89% seen once. The specimen was PBMCs. The receptors here all came from a man aged 25-40 years in good health and CMV-seronegative. CDR3s include the opening cysteine and the closing phenylalanine or tryptophan. The D gene is left open where the match is weak. A clone size is listed for some rows: how often the clone was seen (once, few, many), or a class if it is expanded.

CDR3nt: TGTGCCAGCTCACCGGGGAGGGAGACCCAGTACTTC
CDR3aa: CASSPGRETQYF
j_gene: TRBJ2-5
abundance: once
v_gene: TRBV18
d_gene: .

CDR3nt: TGTGCCAGCAGCACGGGACAGGGGGAGCAGTACTTC
CDR3aa: CASSTGQGEQYF
j_gene: TRBJ2-7
abundance: .
v_gene: TRBV11-1
d_gene: TRBD1

CDR3nt: TGTGCCAGCAGCCAAGACGGACAGTCCCGGGGCCAGCCCCAGCATTTT
CDR3aa: CASSQDGQSRGQPQHF
j_gene: TRBJ1-5
abundance: once
v_gene: TRBV4-2
d_gene: .

CDR3nt: TGTGCCAGTAGTAAACCGGGACAGTTACTCTCTGGGGCCAACGTCCTGACTTTC
CDR3aa: CASSKPGQLLSGANVLTF
j_gene: TRBJ2-6
abundance: .
v_gene: TRBV19
d_gene: TRBD1

CDR3nt: TGTGCCAGCAGCGCAACCGGGAATACGGAGACCCAGTACTTC
CDR3aa: CASSATGNTETQYF
j_gene: TRBJ2-5
abundance: .
v_gene: TRBV7-9
d_gene: .

CDR3nt: TGTGCCATCGAGGGAGGACAATCCCGGGGGAACACTGAAGCTTTCTTT
CDR3aa: CAIEGGQSRGNTEAFF
j_gene: TRBJ1-1
abundance: .
v_gene: TRBV2
d_gene: .

CDR3nt: TGTGCCAGCAGCGCGTTTAGCAGCATCTTTTCGGAAGATACGCAGTATTTT
CDR3aa: CASSAFSSIFSEDTQYF
j_gene: TRBJ2-3
abundance: .
v_gene: TRBV7-6
d_gene: .

CDR3nt: TGTGCCAGCAGCCAGGGCGGGACAGGGGCGGCCGGGGAGCTGTTTTTT
CDR3aa: CASSQGGTGAAGELFF
j_gene: TRBJ2-2
abundance: .
v_gene: TRBV7-3
d_gene: TRBD1

CDR3nt: TGCGCCAGCAGCGGACCGGGAACTTACAATGAGCAGTTCTTC
CDR3aa: CASSGPGTYNEQFF
j_gene: TRBJ2-1
abundance: .
v_gene: TRBV5-1
d_gene: .

CDR3nt: TGTGCCAGCAGTTACCCGAGCGGGGGGTCTTACAATGAGCAGTTCTTC
CDR3aa: CASSYPSGGSYNEQFF
j_gene: TRBJ2-1
abundance: once
v_gene: TRBV6-6
d_gene: TRBD2

CDR3nt: TGCGCCAGCAGCTCCGGGACAGGGTTTAGCACAGATACGCAGTATTTT
CDR3aa: CASSSGTGFSTDTQYF
j_gene: TRBJ2-3
abundance: .
v_gene: TRBV5-1
d_gene: TRBD1

CDR3nt: TGTGCCAGCAGCTCTACCCCGGGGCAAGAGACCCAGTACTTC
CDR3aa: CASSSTPGQETQYF
j_gene: TRBJ2-5
abundance: .
v_gene: TRBV7-2
d_gene: .

CDR3nt: TGTGCCAGCAGCTTAGCGGGACGGGGACAGGGCTTTGAAGCTTTCTTT
CDR3aa: CASSLAGRGQGFEAFF
j_gene: TRBJ1-1
abundance: once
v_gene: TRBV7-2
d_gene: TRBD1

CDR3nt: TGTGCCAGCAGTGAAGGCGGGACTCCCAAAGAGACCCAGTACTTC
CDR3aa: CASSEGGTPKETQYF
j_gene: TRBJ2-5
abundance: .
v_gene: TRBV6-1
d_gene: .

CDR3nt: TGTGCCAGCAGTTCCGGTAGGGGAGCTTTCTTT
CDR3aa: CASSSGRGAFF
j_gene: TRBJ1-1
abundance: .
v_gene: TRBV28
d_gene: .

CDR3nt: TGTGCTAGTGGTTTGGTACATGGCAACCTGAACACTGAAGCTTTCTTT
CDR3aa: CASGLVHGNLNTEAFF
j_gene: TRBJ1-1
abundance: .
v_gene: TRBV12-5
d_gene: .

CDR3nt: TGTGCCAGCAGCTTAGGGACTAGCGGTTCTAGCACAGATACGCAGTATTTT
CDR3aa: CASSLGTSGSSTDTQYF
j_gene: TRBJ2-3
abundance: .
v_gene: TRBV11-2
d_gene: TRBD2

CDR3nt: TGTGCCAGCAGCCCTACTAGCGGGAGGTACGTCGGGGAGCTGTTTTTT
CDR3aa: CASSPTSGRYVGELFF
j_gene: TRBJ2-2
abundance: .
v_gene: TRBV7-9
d_gene: TRBD2

CDR3nt: TGTGCCAGCAGCTTAAGACTAGGATACACAGATACGCAGTATTTT
CDR3aa: CASSLRLGYTDTQYF
j_gene: TRBJ2-3
abundance: .
v_gene: TRBV5-4
d_gene: .

CDR3nt: TGTGCCAGCGAACTAGCGGATCAAGAGACCCAGTACTTC
CDR3aa: CASELADQETQYF
j_gene: TRBJ2-5
abundance: .
v_gene: TRBV2
d_gene: TRBD2

CDR3nt: TGTGCCAGCTCACCACTGTACCTCCCGGCTGAAGCTTTCTTT
CDR3aa: CASSPLYLPAEAFF
j_gene: TRBJ1-1
abundance: once
v_gene: TRBV18
d_gene: .

CDR3nt: TGTGCCAGCACCAGCGGGACGGTGTACACTGAAGCTTTCTTT
CDR3aa: CASTSGTVYTEAFF
j_gene: TRBJ1-1
abundance: .
v_gene: TRBV7-6
d_gene: .